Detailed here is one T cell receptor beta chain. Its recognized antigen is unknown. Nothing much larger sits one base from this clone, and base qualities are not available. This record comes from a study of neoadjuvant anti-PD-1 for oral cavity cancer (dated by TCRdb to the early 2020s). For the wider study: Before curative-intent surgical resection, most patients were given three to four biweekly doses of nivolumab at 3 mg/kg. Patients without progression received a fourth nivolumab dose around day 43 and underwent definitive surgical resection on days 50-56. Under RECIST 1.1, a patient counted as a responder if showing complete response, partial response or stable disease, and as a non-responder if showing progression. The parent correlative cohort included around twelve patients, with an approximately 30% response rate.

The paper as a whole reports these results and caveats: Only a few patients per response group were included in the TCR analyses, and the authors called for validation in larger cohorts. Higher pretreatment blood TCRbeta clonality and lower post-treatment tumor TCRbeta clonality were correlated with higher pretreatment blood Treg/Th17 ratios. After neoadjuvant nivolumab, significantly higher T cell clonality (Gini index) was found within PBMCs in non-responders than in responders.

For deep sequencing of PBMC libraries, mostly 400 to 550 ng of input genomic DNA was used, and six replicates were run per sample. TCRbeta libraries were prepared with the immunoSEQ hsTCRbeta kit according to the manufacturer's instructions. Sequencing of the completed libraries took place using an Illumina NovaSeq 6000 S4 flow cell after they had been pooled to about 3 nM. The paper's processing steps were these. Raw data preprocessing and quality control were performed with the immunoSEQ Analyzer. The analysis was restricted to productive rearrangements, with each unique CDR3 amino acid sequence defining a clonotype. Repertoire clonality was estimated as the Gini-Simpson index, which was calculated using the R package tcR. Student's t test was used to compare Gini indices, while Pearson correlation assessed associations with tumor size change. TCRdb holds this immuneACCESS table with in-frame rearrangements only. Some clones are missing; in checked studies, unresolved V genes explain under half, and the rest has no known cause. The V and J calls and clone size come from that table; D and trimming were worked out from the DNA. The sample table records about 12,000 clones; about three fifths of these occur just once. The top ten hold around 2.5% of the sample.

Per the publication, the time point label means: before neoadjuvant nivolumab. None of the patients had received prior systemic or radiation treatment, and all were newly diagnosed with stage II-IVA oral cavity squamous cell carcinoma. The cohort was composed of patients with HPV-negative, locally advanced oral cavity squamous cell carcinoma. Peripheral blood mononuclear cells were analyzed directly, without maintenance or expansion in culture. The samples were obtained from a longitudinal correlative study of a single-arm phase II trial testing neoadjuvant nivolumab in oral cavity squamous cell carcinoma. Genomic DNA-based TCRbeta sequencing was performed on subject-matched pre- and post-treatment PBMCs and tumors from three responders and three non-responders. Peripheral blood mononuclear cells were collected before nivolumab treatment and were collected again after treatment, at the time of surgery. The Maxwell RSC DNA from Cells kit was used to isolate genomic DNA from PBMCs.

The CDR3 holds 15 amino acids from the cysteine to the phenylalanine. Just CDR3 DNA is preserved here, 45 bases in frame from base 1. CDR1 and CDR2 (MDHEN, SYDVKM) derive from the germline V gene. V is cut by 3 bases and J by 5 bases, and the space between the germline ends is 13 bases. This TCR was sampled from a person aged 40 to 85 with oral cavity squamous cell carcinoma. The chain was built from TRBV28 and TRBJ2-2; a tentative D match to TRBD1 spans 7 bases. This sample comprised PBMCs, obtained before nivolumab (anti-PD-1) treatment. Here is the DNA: TGTGCCAGCAGTTTGGGGGCAGGGGGGACCGGGGAGCTGTTTTTT. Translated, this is CASSLGAGGTGELFF.